Sequencing of this TCR beta chain was carried out in a study of tumor-infiltrating lymphocytes in oesophageal squamous cell carcinoma. TCRdb reanalysed the PCR reads using MiXCR and keeps one entry per CDR3 protein. Of more than 8,000 distinct CDR3 sequences in the sample, 60% were seen once. Details on this clonotype: A much larger clone lies one base from this, so it may be a read error.

Germline CDR1 is SGHRS and CDR2 is YFSETQ. With V trimmed by 0 bases and J by 13 bases, 12 bases remained unmatched. The CDR3 totals 15 residues. The sample was esophageal tumor tissue. The chain carries TRBV5-1 and TRBJ2-4; 8 bases agree with TRBD2. The receptor was isolated from a female donor with esophageal squamous cell carcinoma. The CDR3 loop is CASSLGTSTYNEQYF. The CDR3 DNA reads TGCGCCAGCAGCTTGGGGACTAGCACCTACAATGAGCAGTACTTC.